The 6 T cell receptor beta chains given below trace back to one sample, sequenced in a study of OX40 agonist ivuxolimab in advanced cancers. The library relied on the immunoSEQ multiplex PCR assay. TCRdb obtained this table from immuneACCESS and retained in-frame rearrangements with V and J assigned. These tables miss some clones; where compared with another copy, unresolved V genes account for less than half of the shortfall, and the remainder is unexplained. The sample contains about 69,000 clones, 90% of them found a single time. Clones ranked in the top ten supply roughly a tenth of the sample. The input for sequencing was CD4+ or CD8+ T cells sorted from blood, taken in a trial of the OX40 agonist ivuxolimab. These receptors all come from an adult with an advanced solid tumor such as melanoma, head and neck, liver or kidney cancer.

CDR3 DNA sequence: TGTGCCAGCAGCTCAGGGAGCGGGACGCGGTACGAGCAGTACTTC. Its protein product is CASSSGSGTRYEQYF. The rearrangement links TRBV7-8 to TRBJ2-7, with 7 bases aligning to TRBD2. The J segment lost 4 bases and the V segment lost 4 bases, leaving 10 bases of the junction unmatched. The CDR3 runs to 15 residues. Germline CDR1 reads SGHVS; CDR2 reads FQNEAQ. Full variable domain (missing parts from reference TRBV7-8 and TRBJ2-7): GAGVSQSPRYKVAKRGQDVALRCDPISGHVSLFWYQQALGQGPEFLTYFQNEAQLDKSGLPSDRFFAERPEGSVSTLKIQRTQQEDSAVYLCASSSGSGTRYEQYFGPGTRLTVT.

DNA of the CDR3: TGTGCCAGCAGCCCCGGGGCCGGCGGGAGCTCCTACGAGCAGTACTTC. Translation: CASSPGAGGSSYEQYF. The V and J genes are TRBV5-4 and TRBJ2-7, with 7 bases that match TRBD2. The CDR3 extends over 16 amino acids. Trimming removed 4 bases from V and 0 bases from J; junction bases left unmatched: 10. Germline CDR1 SGHNT, CDR2 YYREEE (reference sequence).

V usage is TRBV25-1 and J usage is TRBJ1-1; D ambiguous. Germline V CDR1 and CDR2: MGHDK, SYGVNS. The V end lost 1 base, the J end lost 1 base, and 10 bases lay between the germline ends. CDR3 length: 15 amino acids. The CDR3 spells CASSESVTSNTEAFF. The CDR3, as DNA: TGTGCCAGCAGTGAATCGGTCACATCGAACACTGAAGCTTTCTTT.

The gene calls are TRBV30 and TRBJ2-1, with D unresolved. V dropped 0 bases and J dropped 5 bases, with 8 bases sitting between them. Germline lookup yields CDR1 GTSNPN and CDR2 SVGIG (reference sequence). The length of the CDR3 is 13 residues. The chain's CDR3 is CAWSVGGHNEQFF. CDR3 nucleotides: TGTGCCTGGAGTGTGGGCGGCCACAATGAGCAGTTCTTC.

V gene TRBV7-3 combines with J gene TRBJ2-7; 7 bases line up with TRBD2. Germline V gene sequence: CDR1 SGHTA, CDR2 FQGTGA. The CDR3 totals 12 residues. V was clipped by 5 bases and J by 6 bases; unmatched bases: 4. The CDR3 DNA reads as TGTGCCAGCAGCCCCGGGAGGTTCGAGCAGTACTTC. As protein: CASSPGRFEQYF.

The chain employs TRBV4-3 and TRBJ2-7, with 8 positions matching TRBD1. The V gene end was trimmed by 1 base and the J gene end by 3 bases; junction bases not matched to a gene: 5. The CDR3 has 15 amino acids. Germline loops: CDR1 LGHNA, CDR2 YSLEER. The CDR3: CASSQGQGINYEQYF. CDR3 nucleotide sequence: TGCGCCAGCAGCCAAGGACAGGGGATTAACTACGAGCAGTACTTC.